This T cell receptor (beta chain) was sequenced in a study of cytotoxic CD8 clonotypes in ibrutinib-treated CLL. A word on this clone: Its target is not known.

V gave up 8 bases and J gave up 5 bases, with 15 bases separating them. From germline, CDR1 is SNHLY and CDR2 FYNNEI. The CDR3 sequence is 13 residues long. Regarding the study as a whole: Patients had baseline clonality above age-matched healthy donors, and this clonality moved with circulating CD8+ T-cell counts. The clonality rise at ibrutinib response reflected private clonotype expansion. Clonality rose at ibrutinib response, held steady in sustained remission, and fell toward baseline at progression.

Method: immunoSEQ multiplex PCR; TCRdb's copy keeps in-frame clones and lacks some. The sample consists of tens of thousands of clones, 70% to 90% of them appearing once. Roughly 2 micrograms of genomic DNA, which was extracted from cryopreserved PBMCs, served as the material used for the TCR beta libraries. The chain carries TRBV2 and TRBJ2-5; D is perhaps TRBD2 (5 bases). This clonotype was obtained from a human donor with chronic lymphocytic leukemia. This specimen was PBMCs, taken after 24 months of ibrutinib treatment. CDR3 bases: TGTGCCAGCTCTTTTTCGGGGATGGAGACCCAGTACTTC. Amino acid sequence: CASSFSGMETQYF.